Following are 2 T cell receptor beta chains from one sample sequenced in a study of Graves' ophthalmopathy and Graves' hyperthyroidism. From RNA, the CDR3 regions of TCR beta chains were amplified and sequenced. Amplification began with first-round RT-PCR using HTBI primers, then second-round multiplex PCR was performed. TCRdb redid the calling of the multiplex PCR reads with MiXCR, one entry per CDR3 protein. Of 600,000 to 950,000 distinct CDR3 sequences listed, around 40% were seen once; the top ten hold 35% to 55%. The sequenced sample was peripheral blood. These receptors all come from an adult man with Graves' ophthalmopathy.

With respect to this clonotype: Possible read error: a much larger clone is one base away. The V gene is TRBV2, the J gene TRBJ2-7, with D unresolved. Germline lookup yields CDR1 SNHLY and CDR2 FYNNEI. The CDR3 sequence is 17 residues long. Trimming removed 4 bases at V and 4 bases at J, with 23 bases between. The CDR3, as DNA: TGTGCCAGCAGTGGCAGGACGGTGGCATTTTTACCTTACGAGCAGTACTTC. As protein: CASSGRTVAFLPYEQYF.

The table lists this clonotype with many counts. The chain joins TRBV12-3 or TRBV12-4 to TRBJ2-6; weak D call: TRBD1 (5 bases). This CDR3 contains 15 residues. With 6 bases removed from V and 0 bases from J, the gap between germline ends came to 9 bases. The CDR3, as DNA: TGTGCCAGCAGCTACAGGAGCTCTGGGGCCAACGTCCTGACTTTC. It translates to CASSYRSSGANVLTF.